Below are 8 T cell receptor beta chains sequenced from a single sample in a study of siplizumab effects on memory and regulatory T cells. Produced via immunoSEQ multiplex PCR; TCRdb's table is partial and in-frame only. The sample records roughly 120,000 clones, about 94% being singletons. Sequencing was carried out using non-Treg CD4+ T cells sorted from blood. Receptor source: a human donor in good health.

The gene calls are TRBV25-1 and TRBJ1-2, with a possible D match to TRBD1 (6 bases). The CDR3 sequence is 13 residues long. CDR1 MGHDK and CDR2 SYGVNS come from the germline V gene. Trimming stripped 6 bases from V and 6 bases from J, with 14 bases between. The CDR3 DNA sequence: TGTGCCAGCAGGAAAATGAACAGGGATGGCTACACCTTC. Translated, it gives CASRKMNRDGYTF.

DNA for the CDR3: TGCGCCAGCAGTGAGTCAAATAGTTACGAGCAGTACTTC. This codes for CASSESNSYEQYF. The chain has TRBV10-2 and TRBJ2-7; D unclear. Germline V CDR1 and CDR2: WSHSY, SAAADI. V lost 0 bases to trimming and J lost 4 bases, with 7 bases between them. The CDR3 consists of 13 residues.

CDR3 nucleotide sequence: TGTGCCAGCAGCCAGATAGAGCTGGCTGGAAACACCATATATTTT. Its translation is CASSQIELAGNTIYF. The rearrangement uses TRBV5-4 and TRBJ1-3, with D uncertain. CDR1 and CDR2 (germline): SGHNT, YYREEE (reference sequence). V lost 4 bases, J lost 2 bases, and 13 bases lay in between. The CDR3 is made up of 15 amino acids.

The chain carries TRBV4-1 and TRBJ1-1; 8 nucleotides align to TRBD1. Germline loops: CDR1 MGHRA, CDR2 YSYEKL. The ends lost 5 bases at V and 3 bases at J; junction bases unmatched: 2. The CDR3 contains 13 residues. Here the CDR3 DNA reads TGCGCCAGCAGCGGACAGGGATACACTGAAGCTTTCTTT. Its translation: CASSGQGYTEAFF.

The CDR3 DNA sequence: TGCAGTGCTACCTTTGGAGGGGAGCTGTTTTTT. Its translation is CSATFGGELFF. V gene TRBV20-1 combines with J gene TRBJ2-2, with no clear D. The germline CDR1 and CDR2 sequences are DFQATT and SNEGSKA (reference sequence). The ends were cut back, 4 bases at V and 8 bases at J, with 8 bases in the middle. The CDR3 sequence is 11 residues long.

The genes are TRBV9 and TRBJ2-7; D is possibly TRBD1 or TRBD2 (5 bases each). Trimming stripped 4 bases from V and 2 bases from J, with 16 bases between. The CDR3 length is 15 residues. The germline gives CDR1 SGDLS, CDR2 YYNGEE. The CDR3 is CASSPREGPTYEQYF. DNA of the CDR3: TGTGCCAGCAGCCCTCGTGAGGGACCTACCTACGAGCAGTACTTC.

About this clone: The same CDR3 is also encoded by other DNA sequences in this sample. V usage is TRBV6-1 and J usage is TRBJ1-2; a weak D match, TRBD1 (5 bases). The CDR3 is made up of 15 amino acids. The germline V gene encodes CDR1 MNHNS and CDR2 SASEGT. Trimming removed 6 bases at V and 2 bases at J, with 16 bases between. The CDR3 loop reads CASRGGAGDNYGYTF. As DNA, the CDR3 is TGTGCCAGCAGGGGCGGGGCAGGCGACAACTATGGCTACACCTTC.

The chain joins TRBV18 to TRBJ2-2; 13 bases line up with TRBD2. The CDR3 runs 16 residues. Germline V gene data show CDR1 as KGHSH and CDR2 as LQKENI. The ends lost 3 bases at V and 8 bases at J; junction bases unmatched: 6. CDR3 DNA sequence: TGTGCCAGCTCACCCGGACTAGCGGGAGAGGTGGGGGAGCTGTTTTTT. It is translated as CASSPGLAGEVGELFF.